This is a list of T cell receptor beta chains from one sample in a study of OX40 agonist ivuxolimab in advanced cancers. TCRdb's copy holds only in-frame clones and misses some; the assay was immunoSEQ multiplex PCR. The sample lists about 150,000 clones; about nine tenths were seen once. The starting material was CD4+ or CD8+ T cells sorted from blood, obtained in a trial of the OX40 agonist ivuxolimab. These receptors came from an adult with an advanced solid tumor such as melanoma, head and neck, liver or kidney cancer. Each CDR3 is given with its conserved first and last residue. A D gene is named only where the DNA matches it firmly.

>TRBD1|TRBV6-1|TRBJ1-2
CASSGLGQGGQANYGYTF
>.|TRBV28|TRBJ1-2
CASSLSVFYGYTF
>TRBD2|TRBV19|TRBJ2-7
CASSSIGTSAHEQYF
>TRBD1|TRBV30|TRBJ1-2
CAWSANRGWDGYTF
>.|TRBV19|TRBJ1-1
CASSTDRQNTMNTEAFF
>.|TRBV5-1|TRBJ1-4
CASSLAAGADEKLFF
>TRBD2|TRBV27|TRBJ2-5
CASSLQSRPSGFQETQYF
>.|TRBV7-9|TRBJ2-7
CASSPVPRAYEQYF
>.|TRBV28|TRBJ1-5
CASSSSGKPQHF
>.|TRBV2|TRBJ2-7
CASSDRQDRSYEQYF
>TRBD1|TRBV18|TRBJ1-2
CASSPGTDYGYTF
>.|TRBV2|TRBJ1-5
CASRPTNSNQPQHF
>TRBD1|TRBV2|TRBJ2-4
CASSVTGVWAKNIQYF
>TRBD1|TRBV9|TRBJ2-3
CASSVLTGLVTDTQYF
>TRBD2|TRBV5-6|TRBJ2-2
CASSPGLAGAGELFF
>.|TRBV7-2|TRBJ1-5
CASSPEDGFNQPQHF
>.|TRBV5-1|TRBJ2-1
CASSSPATSNNEQFF
>.|TRBV7-3|TRBJ1-1
CASSVQGSTEAFF
>TRBD1|TRBV9|TRBJ2-7
CASSVLGTGIHEQYF
>.|TRBV19|TRBJ1-1
CASSIGWTEAFF
>.|TRBV5-4|TRBJ2-3
CASSLPYTDTQYF
>TRBD1|TRBV5-1|TRBJ2-2
CASSPGQGAANTGELFF
>TRBD2|TRBV10-1|TRBJ2-3
CASSPTGTTQYF